Following are 26 T cell receptor beta chains from one sample sequenced in a study of CD8+ T cells in alopecia areata. Reverse transcribed after extraction, RNA yielded cDNA as the sequencing template. Libraries were prepared by immunoSEQ multiplex PCR; TCRdb keeps only in-frame clonotypes and omits some of them. Altogether 200,000 to 300,000 clones were found in the sample, and no singletons occur. Markers including CD4, CD8alpha, NKG2D and NKG2ACE guided sorting of pooled cutaneous lymph node cells. The sample consisted of CD4+ T cells sorted from a lymph node. These receptors were obtained from a C3H/HeJ mouse with alopecia areata. The MHC haplotype of the strain is H2-k.

As concerns this clone: Mouse germline and gene names are used. The DNA ends 4 residues before the CDR3 does, and the rest of the CDR3 is filled in from the germline J gene. Other DNA sequences from this sample encode an identical CDR3 as well. The rearrangement joins TRBV1 to TRBJ2-2, with 7 bases lining up with TRBD1. V dropped 1 base and J dropped 2; count of bases not matched to a gene: 1. Germline values: CDR1 NSQYPW, CDR2 LRSPGD (reference sequence). The CDR3 has 15 amino acids. CDR3 sequence: CTCSAVGQNTGQLYF. CDR3 DNA, as far as it was read: TGCACCTGCAGTGCAGTGGGACAGAACACCGGG.

Of note for this clone: Genes and germline come from the mouse. The read terminates 4 residues ahead of where the CDR3 ends, so the germline J gene completes it. The chain is built from TRBV19 and TRBJ2-2; 9 bases are a match to TRBD2. V trimming: 3 bases; J trimming: 4 bases; junction bases outside the gene matches: 4. The V gene's germline CDR1 is FNHDT and CDR2 SITEND (reference sequence). This CDR3 has 15 residues. The sequenced part of the CDR3 DNA is TGTGCCAGCAGTAAGACTGGGGGTCCCACCGGG. Amino acid sequence: CASSKTGGPTG. The entire CDR3 sequence reads CASSKTGGPTGQLYF. The whole variable domain, remainder taken from reference TRBV19 and TRBJ2-2, is GGIITQTPKFLIGQEGQKLTLKCQQNFNHDTMYWYRQDSGKGLRLIYYSITENDLQKGDLSEGYDASREKKSSFSLTVTSAQKNEMAVFLCASSKTGGPTGQLYFGEGSKLTVL.

For this clone: The listed genes are named as in mouse. The CDR3 extends 4 residues past the end of the read, so its final part is completed from the germline J gene. This same CDR3 is encoded by further DNA sequences in the sample. The rearrangement joins TRBV1 to TRBJ2-4, with a possible D match to TRBD1 (6 bases). The germline gives CDR1 NSQYPW, CDR2 LRSPGD (reference sequence). The CDR3 covers 15 residues. Trimming left V 0 bases short and J 3 bases short, with 10 bases between. CDR3 region: CTCSADPGQQNTLYF. CDR3 DNA, as far as it was read: TGCACCTGCAGTGCAGATCCAGGACAGCAAAAC. The full variable domain, its missing parts supplied by reference TRBV1 and TRBJ2-4, is VTLLEQNPRWRLVPRGQAVNLRCILKNSQYPWMSWYQQDLQKQLQWLFTLRSPGDKEVKSLPGADYLATRVTDTELRLQVANMSQGRTLYCTCSADPGQQNTLYFGAGTRLSVL.

This clone was seen a few times. Gene names follow the mouse nomenclature. The CDR3 end lies 4 residues beyond the end of the read and is filled in from the germline J gene. This same CDR3 is encoded by further DNA sequences in the sample. The genes are TRBV19 and TRBJ2-5; a weak D match, TRBD1 (6 bases). V lost 2 bases, J lost 3 bases, and 10 bases lay in between. This CDR3 comprises 14 residues. CDR1 FNHDT and CDR2 SITEND come from the germline V gene (reference sequence). CDR3 region: CASSIRDIQDTQYF. CDR3 DNA (partial): TGTGCCAGCAGTATTCGGGACATTCAAGAC.

To note about this clone: Gene names denote mouse genes. The sequence runs out 4 residues before the end of the CDR3; the remainder is reconstructed from the germline J gene. The chain employs TRBV17 and TRBJ2-3, with 9 bases matching TRBD2. Germline V CDR1 and CDR2: MNHDT, YYDKIL. Trimming removed 0 bases from V and 0 bases from J; junction bases left unmatched: 4. The CDR3 totals 17 residues. The sequenced CDR3 bases are TGTGCTAGCAGTAGAGATCCGGACTGGGGAAGTGCAGAA. Encoded protein: CASSRDPDWGSAE. In full, the CDR3 is CASSRDPDWGSAETLYF. Filled out from reference TRBV17 and TRBJ2-3, the complete variable domain reads DTTVKQNPRYKLARVGKPVNLICSQTMNHDTMYWYQKKPNQAPKLLLFYYDKILNREADTFEKFQSSRPNNSFCSLYIGSAGLEYSAMYLCASSRDPDWGSAETLYFGSGTRLTVL.

This clone was detected only a few times. These gene names are mouse names. The CDR3 protein is CTCSAEARSNTEVFF. Incomplete CDR3 DNA: TGCACCTGCAGTGCAGAAGCCAGATCAAACACA. The chain carries TRBV1 and TRBJ1-1; no reliable D call. The CDR3 end falls 4 residues outside the read, so it is completed with the germline J gene. This CDR3 contains 15 residues. From germline, CDR1 is NSQYPW and CDR2 LRSPGD (reference sequence). Trimming left V 0 bases short and J 0 bases short, with 8 bases between.

A note on this clone: Gene names and germline match the mouse. The CDR3 goes on 4 residues after the read ends, and that part is filled in from the germline J gene. At the DNA level, this CDR3 is encoded by other sequences in the same sample as well. The chain has TRBV13-3 and TRBJ1-2; 9 bases are shared with TRBD1. CDR1 NNHDY and CDR2 SYVADS come from the germline V gene. The V gene end was trimmed by 4 bases and the J gene end by 0 bases; junction bases not matched to a gene: 4. The length of the CDR3 is 15 residues. CDR3: CASSPGQGANSDYTF. The CDR3 DNA, read in part, is TGTGCCAGCAGTCCGGGACAGGGAGCAAACTCC.

This clone was found a few times. Gene names follow the mouse nomenclature. The observed sequence ends 4 residues before the CDR3 terminus, with the missing tail filled in from the germline J gene. The gene calls are TRBV13-1 and TRBJ2-2; D is perhaps TRBD1 (5 bases). Germline CDR1 reads NSHNY; CDR2 reads SYGAGN. CDR3 length: 16 amino acids. Deletions cut 5 bases from V and 2 bases from J, with 16 bases between. The CDR3 here is CASRETGSANTGQLYF. CDR3 DNA, as far as it was read: TGTGCCAGCAGGGAAACAGGTTCGGCTAACACCGGG.

Of note for this clone: A much more abundant neighbour one base away suggests this may be a read error. Gene names and germline refer to mouse. The CDR3 goes on 4 residues after the read ends, and that part is filled in from the germline J gene. The chain has TRBV13-3 and TRBJ2-5; 10 bases match TRBD1. The V gene's germline CDR1 is NNHDY and CDR2 SYVADS. The CDR3 totals 14 residues. Incomplete CDR3 DNA: TGTGCCAGCAGCCAAGACAGGGGGCGAGAC. Its protein is CASSQDRGRD. The entire CDR3 sequence reads CASSQDRGRDTQYF.

The sample holds a few counts of this clone. These gene names are mouse names. The CDR3 sequence is CASSLQGGTGQLYF. Incomplete CDR3 DNA: TGTGCCAGCAGTCTTCAGGGAGGCACCGGG. The chain combines TRBV13-3 with TRBJ2-2, with D perhaps matching TRBD1 (5 bases). Read coverage stops 4 residues before the CDR3 terminus; the germline J gene supplies the remainder. Germline CDR1 reads NNHDY; CDR2 reads SYVADS. The CDR3 contains 14 residues. With 4 bases removed from V and 4 bases from J, the gap between germline ends came to 11 bases.

This clone showed up just a few times. Mouse germline and gene names are used. The read terminates 4 residues ahead of where the CDR3 ends, so the germline J gene completes it. This chain uses TRBV1 with TRBJ2-5; maybe TRBD1 (8 bases). Germline CDR1 and CDR2: NSQYPW and LRSPGD (reference sequence). CDR3 length: 15 amino acids. CDR3 protein: CTCSAVQGGEDTQYF. CDR3 DNA (partial): TGCACCTGCAGTGCAGTACAGGGGGGGGAAGAC.

On this clone itself: Genes here carry mouse names. The read ends 4 residues before the CDR3 terminus; that terminus is restored from the germline J gene. The chain links TRBV4 to TRBJ2-2; unclear D gene. From germline, CDR1 is LGHDT and CDR2 YNNKQL (reference sequence). The V and J ends lost 4 bases and 0 bases respectively, with 6 bases between them. The CDR3 contains 14 residues. CDR3 sequence reads: CASSSRTNTGQLYF. CDR3 DNA (partial): TGTGCCAGCAGCTCCAGGACAAACACCGGG.

This clone was recorded many times. Mouse germline and gene names are used. The read stops 4 residues short of the end of the CDR3; the missing end is completed from the germline J gene. The chain recombines TRBV13-1 with TRBJ2-2; TRBD1 matches at 10 bases. With 3 bases clipped from V and 4 bases from J, the junction kept 6 bases outside the gene matches. Germline V gene data show CDR1 as NSHNY and CDR2 as SYGAGN. This CDR3 contains 16 residues. Partial CDR3 DNA: TGTGCCAGCAGTGTCCCGGGACAGGGGCCCACCGGG. It encodes CASSVPGQGPTG. The CDR3 as a whole reads CASSVPGQGPTGQLYF.

On this clone itself: The gene names given are mouse names. The read gets to within 4 residues of the CDR3 end, and the germline J gene fills in the rest. Within the sample, other DNA sequences also encode this same CDR3. V usage is TRBV14 and J usage is TRBJ1-2; D may be TRBD1 (6 bases). CDR3 length: 14 amino acids. The germline V and J ends were trimmed by 5 bases and 0 bases, with 11 bases remaining between them. Germline V gene lookup returns CDR1 SGHDT and CDR2 FRDEAV. CDR3 amino acids: CASSRDNANSDYTF. Incomplete CDR3 DNA: TGTGCCAGCAGCCGGGACAATGCAAACTCC. The full variable domain, completed using reference TRBV14 and TRBJ1-2, is EAGVTQSPRYAVLQEGQAVSFWCDPISGHDTLYWYQQPRDQGPQLLVYFRDEAVIDNSQLPSDRFSAVRPKGTNSTLKIQSAKQGDTATYLCASSRDNANSDYTFGSGTRLLVI.

As concerns this clone: The genes and germline here are from mouse. The read ends 4 residues before the CDR3 terminus; that terminus is restored from the germline J gene. The rearrangement joins TRBV13-3 to TRBJ1-1, with D perhaps matching TRBD1 (5 bases). Between the trimmed V and J ends, which lost 5 bases and 3 bases, there was a span of 8 bases. Germline loops: CDR1 NNHDY, CDR2 SYVADS. CDR3 length: 12 residues. CDR3 loop: CASRSRDTEVFF. Partial CDR3 DNA: TGTGCCAGCAGGAGCAGGGACACA.

About this clone: Gene names are mouse gene names. The read finishes 4 residues shy of the CDR3 end, and the germline J gene is used to complete it. The chain employs TRBV13-2 and TRBJ2-1; D remains unclear. This CDR3 region has 12 residues. V was pared by 2 bases and J by 2 bases, with 2 bases between. Germline V gene sequence: CDR1 NNHNN, CDR2 SYGAGS (reference sequence). The CDR3 loop is CASGEDYAEQFF. CDR3 DNA (partial): TGTGCCAGCGGTGAGGACTATGCT.

In regard to this clone: Genes and germline come from the mouse. The read terminates 4 residues before the CDR3 end, so the remaining end is supplied by the germline J gene. The same CDR3 arises from other DNA sequences in this sample as well. This sequence joins TRBV17 and TRBJ1-2, with a possible D match to TRBD1 (6 bases). Per germline, CDR1 MNHDT and CDR2 YYDKIL. V lost 6 bases and J lost 4, with 12 bases in between. This CDR3 spans 13 amino acids. The CDR3 spells CASSSYRASDYTF. The covered CDR3 bases are TGTGCTAGCAGCAGCTACAGGGCCTCC.

In this sample, this clone turned up a few times. Here the gene names and germline are mouse. Sequencing ends 4 residues short of the CDR3 end; the germline J gene provides the rest. The chain employs TRBV19 and TRBJ1-2; D is ambiguous. V lost 4 bases to trimming and J lost 0 bases, with 7 bases between them. The CDR3 extends over 13 amino acids. Germline V gene data show CDR1 as FNHDT and CDR2 as SITEND (reference sequence). The chain's CDR3 is CASSPRANSDYTF. The part of the CDR3 DNA that was read is TGTGCCAGCAGTCCCAGAGCAAACTCC.

This clone was observed a few times. Being one base from a much bigger clone, this may be a read error. The gene symbols are mouse symbols. The missing CDR3 end, 4 residues past where the read stops, is filled in from the germline J gene. The rearrangement uses TRBV13-1 and TRBJ2-5; 7 bases are a match to TRBD1. Per the germline V gene, CDR1 is NSHNY and CDR2 is SYGAGN. CDR3 size: 13 residues. CDR3 bases read: TGTGCCAGCAGTGTGACAGGGAGGGAC. Translated, it gives CASSVTGRD. The CDR3 in its entirety is CASSVTGRDTQYF.

A remark on this clone: The gene names here belong to mouse. The DNA ends 4 residues before the CDR3 does, and the rest of the CDR3 is filled in from the germline J gene. The chain is built from TRBV1 and TRBJ2-5; D gene uncertain. CDR1 and CDR2 from the germline V gene are NSQYPW and LRSPGD (reference sequence). With 4 bases removed from V and 0 bases from J, the gap between germline ends came to 8 bases. The CDR3 is made up of 14 amino acids. The CDR3 bases that were read are TGCACCTGCAGTGGTCCAATTAACCAAGAC. It encodes CTCSGPINQD. The full CDR3 sequence reads CTCSGPINQDTQYF.

As regards this clone: The genes and germline here are from mouse. The missing CDR3 end, 4 residues past where the read stops, is filled in from the germline J gene. The chain links TRBV5 to TRBJ2-2; D is perhaps TRBD2 (6 bases). CDR3 length: 16 amino acids. The V end was cut by 0 bases, the J end by 3 bases, with 11 bases between. Germline CDR1 is LGHNA and CDR2 is YNLKQL (reference sequence). The CDR3 sequence: CASSQESGTHTGQLYF. The sequenced CDR3 bases are TGTGCCAGCAGCCAAGAAAGTGGGACTCACACCGGG.

Regarding this clone: The gene names here belong to mouse. The CDR3 end is not reached by the read, which stops 4 residues before it; the germline J gene fills it in. V gene TRBV13-3 combines with J gene TRBJ2-5; a weak D match, TRBD1 (6 bases). Germline CDR1 reads NNHDY; CDR2 reads SYVADS. The CDR3 is 13 residues long. The CDR3 region is CASSDGTKDTQYF. The sequenced part of the CDR3 DNA is TGTGCCAGCAGTGACGGGACAAAAGAC.

Concerning this clone: Possible read error: a much larger clone is one base away. Genes and germline come from the mouse. The CDR3 end is not reached by the read, which stops 4 residues before it; the germline J gene fills it in. The same CDR3 is also encoded by other DNA sequences in this sample. The chain combines TRBV4 with TRBJ2-7, with 11 bases that match TRBD2. The CDR3 contains 13 residues. From germline, CDR1 is LGHDT and CDR2 YNNKQL (reference sequence). The CDR3 loop reads CASSWTGGYEQYF. The sequenced part of the CDR3 DNA is TGTGCCAGCAGCTGGACTGGGGGGTAT.

Worth noting for this clone: Mouse germline and gene names are used. The read comes to an end 4 residues before the CDR3 does, leaving the germline J gene to fill in the end. The chain joins TRBV13-1 to TRBJ2-2; 9 bases align to TRBD2. CDR3 length: 16 amino acids. CDR1 NSHNY and CDR2 SYGAGN come from the germline V gene. Trimming took 5 bases from V and 1 from J; bases not matched to a gene: 6. The CDR3 region is CASRHRDWENTGQLYF. The CDR3 DNA, read in part, is TGTGCCAGCAGACACCGGGACTGGGAAAACACCGGG.

The sample holds a few counts of this clone. Gene labels here are mouse ones. The read ends 4 residues early relative to the CDR3; the germline J gene fills the gap. J is TRBJ1-2 and V is TRBV13-1; maybe TRBD1 (6 bases). Germline V gene data show CDR1 as NSHNY and CDR2 as SYGAGN. Trimming pared 0 bases from V and 3 bases from J, leaving 9 bases between. The CDR3 covers 14 residues. The sequenced part of the CDR3 DNA is TGTGCCAGCAGTGATGAGGGGGAACACTCC. Translated, it gives CASSDEGEHS. In full, the CDR3 reads CASSDEGEHSDYTF.

Worth noting for this clone: Gene names are mouse gene names. The CDR3 end is not reached by the read, which stops 4 residues before it; the germline J gene fills it in. Other DNA sequences of this sample code for an identical CDR3. V is TRBV5 and J is TRBJ1-2; D is unresolved. V lost 0 bases, J lost 0 bases, and 5 bases lay in between. CDR1 and CDR2 (germline): LGHNA, YNLKQL (reference sequence). CDR3 length equals 14 residues. CDR3 DNA, as far as it was read: TGTGCCAGCAGCCAAGAACACGCAAACTCC. The encoded protein is CASSQEHANS. The entire CDR3 protein reads CASSQEHANSDYTF.